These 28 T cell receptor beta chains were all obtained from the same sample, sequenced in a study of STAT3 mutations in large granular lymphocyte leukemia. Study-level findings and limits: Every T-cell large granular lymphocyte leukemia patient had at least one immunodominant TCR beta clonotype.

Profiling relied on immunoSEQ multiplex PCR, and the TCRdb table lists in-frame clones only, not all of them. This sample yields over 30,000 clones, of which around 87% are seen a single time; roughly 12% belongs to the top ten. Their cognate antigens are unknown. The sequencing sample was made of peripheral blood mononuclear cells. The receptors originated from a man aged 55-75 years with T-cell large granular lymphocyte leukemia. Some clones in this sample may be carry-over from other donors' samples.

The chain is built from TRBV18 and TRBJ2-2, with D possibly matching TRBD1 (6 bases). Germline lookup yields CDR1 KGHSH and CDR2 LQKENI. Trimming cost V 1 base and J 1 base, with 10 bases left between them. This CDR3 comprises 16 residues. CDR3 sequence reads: CASSPQATGNTGELFF. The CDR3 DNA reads TGTGCCAGCTCACCACAGGCGACAGGGAACACCGGGGAGCTGTTTTTT.

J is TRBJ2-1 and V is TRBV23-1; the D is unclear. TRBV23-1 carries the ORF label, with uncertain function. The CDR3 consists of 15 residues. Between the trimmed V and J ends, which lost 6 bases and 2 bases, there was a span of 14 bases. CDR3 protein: CASSRAPGPYNEQFF. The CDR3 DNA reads TGCGCCAGCAGCCGAGCCCCGGGCCCCTACAATGAGCAGTTCTTC.

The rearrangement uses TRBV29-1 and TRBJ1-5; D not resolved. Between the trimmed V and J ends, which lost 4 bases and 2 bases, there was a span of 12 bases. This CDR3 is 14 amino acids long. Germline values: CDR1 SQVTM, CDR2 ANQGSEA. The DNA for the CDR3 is TGCAGCGTTGCGCATGGGGTGGGCAATCAGCCCCAGCATTTT. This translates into CSVAHGVGNQPQHF.

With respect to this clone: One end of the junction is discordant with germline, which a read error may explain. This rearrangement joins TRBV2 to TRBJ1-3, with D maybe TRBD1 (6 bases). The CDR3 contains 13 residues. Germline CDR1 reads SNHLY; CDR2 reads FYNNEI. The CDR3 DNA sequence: TGTGCCAGCAGTGATAGGACAGTTCCACCTAGGGATTTT. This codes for CASSDRTVPPRDF.

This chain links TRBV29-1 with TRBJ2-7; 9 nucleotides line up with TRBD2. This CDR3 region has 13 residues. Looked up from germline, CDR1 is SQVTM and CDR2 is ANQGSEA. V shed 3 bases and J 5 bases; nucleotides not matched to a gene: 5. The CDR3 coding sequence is TGCAGCGTTGATCTAGCGGGAAGCCACGAGCAGTACTTC. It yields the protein CSVDLAGSHEQYF.

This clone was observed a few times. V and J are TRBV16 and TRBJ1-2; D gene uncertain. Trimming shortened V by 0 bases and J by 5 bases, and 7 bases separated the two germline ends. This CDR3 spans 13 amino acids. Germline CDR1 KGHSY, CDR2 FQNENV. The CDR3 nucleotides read TGTGCCAGCAGCCAATCGTTTGGGTATGGCTACACCTTC. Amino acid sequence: CASSQSFGYGYTF.

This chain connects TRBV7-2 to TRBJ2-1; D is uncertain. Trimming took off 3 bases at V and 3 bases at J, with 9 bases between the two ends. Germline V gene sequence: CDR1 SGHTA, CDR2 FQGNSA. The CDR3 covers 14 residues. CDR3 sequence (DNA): TGTGCCAGCAGCTTTGACTCACGCTACAATGAGCAGTTCTTC. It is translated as CASSFDSRYNEQFF.

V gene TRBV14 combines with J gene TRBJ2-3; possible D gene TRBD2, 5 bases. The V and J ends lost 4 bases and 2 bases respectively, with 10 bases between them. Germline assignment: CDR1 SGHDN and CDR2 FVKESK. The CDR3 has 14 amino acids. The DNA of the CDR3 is TGTGCCAGCAGCCGTGTGGGAGCCACAGATACGCAGTATTTT. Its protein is CASSRVGATDTQYF. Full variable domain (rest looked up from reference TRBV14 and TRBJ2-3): EAGVTQFPSHSVIEKGQTVTLRCDPISGHDNLYWYRRVMGKEIKFLLHFVKESKQDESGMPNNRFLAERTGGTYSTLKVQPAELEDSGVYFCASSRVGATDTQYFGPGTRLTVL.

The CDR3 protein is CASSLDGSPSYEQYF. DNA of the CDR3: TGTGCCAGCAGCTTGGACGGATCACCCTCCTACGAGCAGTACTTC. The chain carries TRBV7-9 and TRBJ2-7; no firm D call. CDR1 is SEHNR and CDR2 is FQNEAQ in the germline V gene (reference sequence). V lost 3 bases to trimming and J lost 0 bases, with 12 bases between them. The CDR3 spans 15 residues.

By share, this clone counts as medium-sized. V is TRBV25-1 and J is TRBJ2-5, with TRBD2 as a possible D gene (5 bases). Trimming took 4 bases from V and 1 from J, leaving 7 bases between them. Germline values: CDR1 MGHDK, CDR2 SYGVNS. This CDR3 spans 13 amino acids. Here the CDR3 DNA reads TGTGCCAGCAGTGCGCGGGTCCAAGAGACCCAGTACTTC. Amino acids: CASSARVQETQYF.

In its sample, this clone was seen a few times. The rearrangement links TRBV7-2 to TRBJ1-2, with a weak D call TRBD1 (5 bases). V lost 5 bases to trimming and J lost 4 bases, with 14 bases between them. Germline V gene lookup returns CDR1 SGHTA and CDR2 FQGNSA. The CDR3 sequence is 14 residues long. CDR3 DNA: TGTGCCAGCAGCCCTTCAGCGGGGCCCTATGGCTACACCTTC. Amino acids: CASSPSAGPYGYTF.

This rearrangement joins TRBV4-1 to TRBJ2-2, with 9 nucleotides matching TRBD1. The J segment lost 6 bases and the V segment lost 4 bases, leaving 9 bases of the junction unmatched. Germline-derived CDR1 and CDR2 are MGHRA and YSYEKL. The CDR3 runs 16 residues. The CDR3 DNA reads TGCGCCAGCAGCCGAGGGACAGGGATTGAGGCCGGGGAGCTGTTTTTT. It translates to CASSRGTGIEAGELFF.

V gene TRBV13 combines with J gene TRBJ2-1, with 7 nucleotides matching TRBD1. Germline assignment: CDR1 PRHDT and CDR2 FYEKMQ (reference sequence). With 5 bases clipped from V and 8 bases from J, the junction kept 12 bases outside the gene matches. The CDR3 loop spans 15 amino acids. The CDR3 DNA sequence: TGTGCCAGCAGCGCCTTAACCAGGGGGAGCGATGAGCAGTTCTTC. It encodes CASSALTRGSDEQFF. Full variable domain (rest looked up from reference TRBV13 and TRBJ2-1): AAGVIQSPRHLIKEKRETATLKCYPIPRHDTVYWYQQGPGQDPQFLISFYEKMQSDKGSIPDRFSAQQFSDYHSELNMSSLELGDSALYFCASSALTRGSDEQFFGPGTRLTVL.

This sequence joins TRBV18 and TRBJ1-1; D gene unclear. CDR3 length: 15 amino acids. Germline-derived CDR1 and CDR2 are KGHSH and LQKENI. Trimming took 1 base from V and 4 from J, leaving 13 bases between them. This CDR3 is CASSPQLGSGTEAFF. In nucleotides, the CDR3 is TGTGCCAGCTCACCACAGCTGGGGTCGGGCACTGAAGCTTTCTTT.

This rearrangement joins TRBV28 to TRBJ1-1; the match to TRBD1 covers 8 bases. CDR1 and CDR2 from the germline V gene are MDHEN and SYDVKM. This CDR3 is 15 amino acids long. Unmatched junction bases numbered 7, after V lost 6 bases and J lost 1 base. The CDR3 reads CASSGTGLPNTEAFF. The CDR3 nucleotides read TGTGCCAGCAGCGGGACAGGACTCCCGAACACTGAAGCTTTCTTT. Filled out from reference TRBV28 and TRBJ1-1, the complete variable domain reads DVKVTQSSRYLVKRTGEKVFLECVQDMDHENMFWYRQDPGLGLRLIYFSYDVKMKEKGDIPEGYSVSREKKERFSLILESASTNQTSMYLCASSGTGLPNTEAFFGQGTRLTVV.

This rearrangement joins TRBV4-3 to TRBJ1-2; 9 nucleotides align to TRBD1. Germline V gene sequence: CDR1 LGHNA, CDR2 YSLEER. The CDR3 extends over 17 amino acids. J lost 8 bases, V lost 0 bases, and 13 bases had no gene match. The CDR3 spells CASSQEHSRQGVGGYTF. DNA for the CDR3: TGCGCCAGCAGCCAAGAGCATTCGCGACAGGGGGTAGGAGGCTACACCTTC.

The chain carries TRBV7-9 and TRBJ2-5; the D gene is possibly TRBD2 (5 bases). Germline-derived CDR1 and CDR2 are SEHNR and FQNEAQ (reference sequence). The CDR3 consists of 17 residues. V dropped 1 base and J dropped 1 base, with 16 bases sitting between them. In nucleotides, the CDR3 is TGTGCCAGCAGCTTAGATCTCTTGTCGAGCGGCCAAGAGACCCAGTACTTC. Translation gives CASSLDLLSSGQETQYF.

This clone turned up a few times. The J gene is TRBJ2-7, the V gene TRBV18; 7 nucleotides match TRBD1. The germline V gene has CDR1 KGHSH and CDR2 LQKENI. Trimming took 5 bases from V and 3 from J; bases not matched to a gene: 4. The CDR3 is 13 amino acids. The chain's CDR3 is CASSWGQYYEQYF. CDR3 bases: TGTGCCAGCTCATGGGGACAGTACTACGAGCAGTACTTC.

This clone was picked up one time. The CDR3, as DNA: TGTGCCAGTAGTATTGGCCGGGACAGGGTATTTTCTGGGGCCAACGTCCTGACTTTC. Translating it yields CASSIGRDRVFSGANVLTF. This chain connects TRBV19 to TRBJ2-6, with 9 nucleotides matching TRBD1. CDR1 is LNHDA and CDR2 is SQIVND in the germline V gene (reference sequence). V shed 3 bases, J shed 1 base, and the junction held 10 bases outside the gene matches. The CDR3 covers 19 residues.

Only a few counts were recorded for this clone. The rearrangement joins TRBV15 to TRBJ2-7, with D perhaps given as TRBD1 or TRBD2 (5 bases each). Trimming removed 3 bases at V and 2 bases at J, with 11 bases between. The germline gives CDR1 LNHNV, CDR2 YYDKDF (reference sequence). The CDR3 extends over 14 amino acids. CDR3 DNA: TGTGCCACCAGCAGGGGTGGGGGACCCTACGAGCAGTACTTC. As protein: CATSRGGGPYEQYF. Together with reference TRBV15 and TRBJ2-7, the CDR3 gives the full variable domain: DAMVIQNPRYQVTQFGKPVTLSCSQTLNHNVMYWYQQKSSQAPKLLFHYYDKDFNNEADTPDNFQSRRPNTSFCFLDIRSPGLGDTAMYLCATSRGGGPYEQYFGPGTRLTVT.

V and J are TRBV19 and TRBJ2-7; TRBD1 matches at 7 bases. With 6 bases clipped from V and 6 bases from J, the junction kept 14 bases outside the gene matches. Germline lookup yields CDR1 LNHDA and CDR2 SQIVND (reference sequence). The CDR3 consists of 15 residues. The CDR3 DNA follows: TGTGCCAGTAGGCCCTCATTGACAGGGTTCGGCGAGCAGTACTTC. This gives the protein CASRPSLTGFGEQYF.

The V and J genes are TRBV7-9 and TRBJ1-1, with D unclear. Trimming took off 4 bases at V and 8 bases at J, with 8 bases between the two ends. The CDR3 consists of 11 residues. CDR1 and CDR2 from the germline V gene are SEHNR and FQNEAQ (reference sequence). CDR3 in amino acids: CASSSRVEAFF. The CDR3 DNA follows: TGTGCCAGCAGCTCGAGGGTAGAAGCTTTCTTT.

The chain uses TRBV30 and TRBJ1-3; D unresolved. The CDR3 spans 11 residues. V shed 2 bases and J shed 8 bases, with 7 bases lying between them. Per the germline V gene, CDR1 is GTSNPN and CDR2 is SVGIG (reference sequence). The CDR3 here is CAWSRVDTIYF. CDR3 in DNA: TGTGCCTGGAGTCGGGTCGACACCATATATTTT.

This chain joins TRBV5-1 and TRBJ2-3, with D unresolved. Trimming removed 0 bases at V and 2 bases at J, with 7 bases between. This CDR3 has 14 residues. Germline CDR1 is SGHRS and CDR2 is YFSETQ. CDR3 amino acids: CASSLGYYTDTQYF. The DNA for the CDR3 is TGCGCCAGCAGCTTGGGCTACTACACAGATACGCAGTATTTT.

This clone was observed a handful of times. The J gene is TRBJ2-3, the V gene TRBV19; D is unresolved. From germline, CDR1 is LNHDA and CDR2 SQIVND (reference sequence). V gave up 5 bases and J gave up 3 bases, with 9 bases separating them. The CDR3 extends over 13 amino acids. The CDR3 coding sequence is TGTGCCAGTAGTGGAGTAGGAACAGATACGCAGTATTTT. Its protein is CASSGVGTDTQYF.

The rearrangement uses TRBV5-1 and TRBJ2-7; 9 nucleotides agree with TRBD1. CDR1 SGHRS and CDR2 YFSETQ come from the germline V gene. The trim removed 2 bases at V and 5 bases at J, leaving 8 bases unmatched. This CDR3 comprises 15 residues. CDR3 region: CASSFRDRARDEQYF. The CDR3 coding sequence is TGCGCCAGCAGCTTCCGGGACAGGGCCAGGGACGAGCAGTACTTC.

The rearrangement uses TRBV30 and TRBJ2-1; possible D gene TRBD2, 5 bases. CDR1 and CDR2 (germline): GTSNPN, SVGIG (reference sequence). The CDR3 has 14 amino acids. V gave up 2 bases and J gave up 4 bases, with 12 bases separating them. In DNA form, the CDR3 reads TGTGCCTGGAGTCCCGGGCCGGGGTACAATGAGCAGTTCTTC. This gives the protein CAWSPGPGYNEQFF. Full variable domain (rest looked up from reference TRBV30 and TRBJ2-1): SQTIHQWPATLVQPVGSPLSLECTVEGTSNPNLYWYRQAAGRGLQLLFYSVGIGQISSEVPQNLSASRPQDRQFILSSKKLLLSDSGFYLCAWSPGPGYNEQFFGPGTRLTVL.

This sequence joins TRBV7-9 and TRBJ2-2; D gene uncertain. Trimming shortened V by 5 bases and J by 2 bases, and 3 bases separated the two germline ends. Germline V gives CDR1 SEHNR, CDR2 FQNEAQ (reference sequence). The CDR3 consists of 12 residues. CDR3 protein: CASSLNTGELFF. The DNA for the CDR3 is TGTGCCAGCAGCCTAAACACCGGGGAGCTGTTTTTT.